These 5 T cell receptor beta chains originate from one sample sequenced in a study of identical twins. A single record per CDR3 protein comes from TCRdb applying MiXCR to the 5' RACE reads. The sample consists of about 480,000 distinct CDR3 sequences, about 14% of them appearing once. This same sample was also part of a study on yellow fever vaccine responses in identical twins.

Material: CD4+ T cells sorted from blood. The receptors were gathered from a young woman in good health.

This clonotype was counted only a few times. The chain employs TRBV3-1 and TRBJ2-5; tentative D call: TRBD1 (6 bases). The CDR3 totals 12 residues. V lost 5 bases, J lost 13 bases, and 17 bases lay in between. Germline V CDR1 and CDR2: LGHDT, YNNKEL (reference sequence). The CDR3 DNA reads as TGTGCCAGCAGCACCCAACAGGCAGGGGTGTACTTC. This codes for CASSTQQAGVYF.

This clonotype was seen a few times. This chain connects TRBV5-1 to TRBJ2-2, with D possibly matching TRBD1 (5 bases). This CDR3 comprises 14 residues. Looked up from germline, CDR1 is SGHRS and CDR2 is YFSETQ. V was clipped by 3 bases and J by 1 base, with 7 bases between them. CDR3 loop: CASSSGMNTGELFF. The CDR3, as DNA: TGCGCCAGCAGCTCAGGGATGAACACCGGGGAGCTGTTTTTT.

This clonotype was counted a few times. The chain employs TRBV27 and TRBJ2-1; 11 nucleotides match TRBD2. The junction had 4 bases not matched to a gene; V was cut back by 7 bases and J by 2 bases. Germline CDR1 reads MNHEY; CDR2 reads SMNVEV (reference sequence). The CDR3 runs 15 residues. The CDR3 DNA reads as TGTGCCAGCACTCCACTAGCGGGAGCCTACAATGAGCAGTTCTTC. Its protein product is CASTPLAGAYNEQFF.

J is TRBJ2-2 and V is TRBV29-1; D might be TRBD2 (5 bases). Trimming shortened V by 3 bases and J by 8 bases, and 16 bases separated the two germline ends. The CDR3 is made up of 14 amino acids. CDR1 is SQVTM and CDR2 is ANQGSEA in the germline V gene. The CDR3 here is CSVEASRARGELFF. CDR3 nucleotides: TGCAGCGTTGAGGCTTCGCGGGCCAGGGGGGAGCTGTTTTTT.

The chain links TRBV20-1 to TRBJ2-3; D is tentatively TRBD1 or TRBD2 (5 bases each). The CDR3 totals 14 residues. Germline CDR1 is DFQATT and CDR2 is SNEGSKA (reference sequence). The V end was cut by 1 base, the J end by 3 bases, with 11 bases between. Written as DNA, the CDR3 is TGCAGTGCTAGAGCCGGGAAGGGGACAGATACGCAGTATTTT. Translation: CSARAGKGTDTQYF.